This TCR beta chain was documented in a study of graft-versus-host responses after intestinal transplantation. Study in general: Recipients obtained multivisceral, liver-intestinal, or isolated intestinal transplants. Once they had received anti-thymocyte globulin induction, all recipients took tacrolimus and steroids for about 3 years. General study findings and limits: Patients who carried graft-donor T cell macrochimerism also had high graft-versus-host to host-versus-graft clonal ratios in their allografts. The recipient marrow held GvH clones, and some of them showed up first in ileum or blood.

The repertoire was sequenced with immunoSEQ multiplex PCR; TCRdb's copy has only in-frame clones and lacks some. Here the sample spans roughly 120,000 clones, 85% to 95% being singletons. CDR1 and CDR2 from the germline V gene are SGDLS and YYNGEE. CDR3 length: 16 amino acids. This clone was seen only once. Its specificity is not known. Sequencing used unstimulated CD8+ T cells sorted from spleen or lymph node cells, obtained before transplant. The chain employs TRBV9 and TRBJ2-5; TRBD2 aligns across 10 bases. Gene TRBJ2-7 matches the end of the DNA better, so the J call may be wrong. The sequence came from a human donor who was the organ donor for an intestinal transplant. The CDR3 loop is CASTLGGSGRIDEQYF. CDR3 sequence (DNA): TGTGCCAGCACCCTAGGGGGTAGCGGGAGGATAGACGAGCAGTACTTC.